A selection of T cell receptor beta chains follows, all from one sample in a study of blood T cell repertoires in COVID-19. The method was immunoSEQ multiplex PCR; TCRdb's version includes in-frame clones alone and lacks a portion of them. This table holds approximately 300,000 clones, roughly 90% found once. The sequenced sample consisted of PBMCs or T cells enriched from blood (not recorded which). These TCRs come from a man in his 60s who had recovered from COVID-19. Each CDR3 is given with its conserved first and last residue. Each record gives: V gene, D gene, clone size, J gene, CDR3 protein, CDR3 DNA. A D gene is named only where the DNA matches it firmly. Size values are once, few and many counts, or a class for expanded clones, and some rows have none.

TRBV2	-	-	TRBJ2-1	CASRYYNEQFF	TGTGCCAGCAGGTACTACAATGAGCAGTTCTTC
TRBV30	TRBD2	-	TRBJ2-3	CAWSVTSGSLATQYF	TGTGCCTGGAGTGTAACTAGCGGGAGTTTAGCTACGCAGTATTTT
TRBV18	TRBD1	-	TRBJ1-6	CASSPPFQQGQYSNSPLHF	TGTGCCAGCTCACCACCGTTTCAGCAGGGACAGTACTCTAATTCACCCCTCCACTTT
TRBV7-3	-	-	TRBJ2-1	CASSLIVSGSYNEQFF	TGTGCCAGCAGCTTAATTGTTAGCGGCTCCTACAATGAGCAGTTCTTC
TRBV28	-	-	TRBJ1-2	CASRVPGGYYGYTF	TGTGCCAGCAGAGTCCCCGGGGGGTATTATGGCTACACCTTC
TRBV7-9	-	-	TRBJ1-1	CASSLATRNFF	TGTGCCAGCAGCTTAGCGACACGGAACTTCTTT
TRBV27	TRBD2	-	TRBJ2-2	CASSRRGISQPGLADEAGELFF	TGTGCCAGCAGTCGGCGGGGGATCTCCCAACCGGGACTAGCTGACGAGGCCGGGGAGCTGTTTTTT
TRBV20-1	TRBD2	few	TRBJ2-2	CSASRLAGGFDTGELFF	TGCAGTGCTAGTCGACTAGCGGGAGGCTTTGACACCGGGGAGCTGTTTTTT
TRBV6-1	-	-	TRBJ1-3	CASSEAFSTGRNTIYF	TGTGCCAGCAGTGAAGCCTTTTCGACAGGCAGGAACACCATATATTTT
TRBV5-1	TRBD2	-	TRBJ2-7	CASSLPTGAGDEQYF	TGCGCCAGCAGCCTCCCTACCGGCGCGGGGGACGAGCAGTACTTC
TRBV24-1	TRBD1	-	TRBJ1-2	CATSDGAGQGLSNYGYTF	TGTGCCACCAGTGATGGGGCGGGACAGGGGCTCTCTAACTATGGCTACACCTTC
TRBV19	-	-	TRBJ2-7	CASSIVAGQLYEQYF	TGTGCCAGTAGTATAGTTGCGGGTCAACTCTACGAGCAGTACTTC
TRBV7-2	TRBD1	-	TRBJ1-2	CASSLGGTGGYGYTF	TGTGCCAGCAGCTTAGGAGGGACAGGGGGCTATGGCTACACCTTC
TRBV28	-	-	TRBJ2-6	CASSFTGSGANVLTF	TGTGCCAGCAGTTTCACAGGGTCCGGGGCCAACGTCCTGACTTTC
TRBV18	-	-	TRBJ1-1	CASSTSGNTEAFF	TGTGCCAGCTCGACATCAGGGAACACTGAAGCTTTCTTT
TRBV5-1	-	-	TRBJ2-7	CASGQGLHEQYF	TGCGCCAGCGGCCAGGGGTTGCACGAGCAGTACTTC
TRBV9	-	-	TRBJ2-1	CASSVELVPYNEQFF	TGTGCCAGCAGCGTAGAACTAGTCCCCTACAATGAGCAGTTCTTC
TRBV3-1/TRBV3-2	TRBD2	-	TRBJ2-5	CASSPFWGGGETQYF	TGTGCCAGCAGCCCGTTTTGGGGGGGTGGAGAGACCCAGTACTTC
TRBV7-3	TRBD1	-	TRBJ2-5	CASSWRQGKAQETQYF	TGTGCCAGCAGCTGGAGACAGGGTAAGGCGCAAGAGACCCAGTACTTC
TRBV6-5	TRBD1	once	TRBJ1-2	CASSYSGQGASGYTF	TGTGCCAGCAGTTACTCGGGGCAGGGGGCTAGTGGCTACACCTTC
TRBV9	-	-	TRBJ1-6	CASSVGTLNSPLHF	TGTGCCAGCAGCGTAGGTACTTTAAATTCACCCCTCCACTTT
TRBV10-2	TRBD1	once	TRBJ2-7	CASSESAGGYEQYF	TGCGCCAGCAGTGAGTCGGCAGGGGGCTACGAGCAGTACTTC
TRBV6-5	TRBD1	-	TRBJ2-2	CASRRDRGDTGELFF	TGTGCCAGCAGAAGGGACAGGGGTGACACCGGGGAGCTGTTTTTT
TRBV9	-	-	TRBJ1-5	CASSAQGNQPQHF	TGTGCCAGCAGCGCCCAGGGGAATCAGCCCCAGCATTTT
TRBV2	-	-	TRBJ1-1	CASSEVDAGEAFF	TGTGCCAGCAGTGAAGTTGACGCGGGTGAAGCTTTCTTT
TRBV10-3	-	few	TRBJ1-3	CAISESHGAGNTIYF	TGTGCCATCAGTGAGTCGCATGGAGCTGGAAACACCATATATTTT
TRBV21-1	-	-	TRBJ2-1	CASSIPWGVARNNEQFF	TGTGCCAGCAGCATACCGTGGGGGGTTGCTAGAAACAATGAGCAGTTCTTC
TRBV6-5	TRBD2	-	TRBJ2-3	CASSYILAERTDTQYF	TGTGCCAGCAGTTACATACTAGCGGAACGCACAGATACGCAGTATTTT
TRBV19	-	-	TRBJ1-1	CASSLDRSRWAFF	TGTGCCAGTAGTCTCGACAGGAGCCGGTGGGCTTTCTTT
TRBV5-6	TRBD1	-	TRBJ2-2	CASSIGPPDRTTGELFF	TGTGCCAGCAGCATCGGTCCCCCGGACAGGACCACCGGGGAGCTGTTTTTT
TRBV19	-	-	TRBJ1-2	CASSLGGGTNYGYTF	TGTGCCAGTAGTCTTGGCGGGGGGACTAACTATGGCTACACCTTC
TRBV6-2/TRBV6-3	-	few	TRBJ2-1	CASSYEGRREQFF	TGTGCCAGCAGTTACGAGGGGAGGAGGGAGCAGTTCTTC
TRBV3-1/TRBV3-2	TRBD1	-	TRBJ2-7	CASSRIPGQGGNEQYF	TGTGCCAGCAGTCGGATTCCGGGACAGGGAGGGAACGAGCAGTACTTC
TRBV4-2	-	few	TRBJ2-7	CASSQVFSEQYF	TGTGCCAGCAGCCAAGTGTTCTCCGAGCAGTACTTC
TRBV2	-	-	TRBJ2-3	CASNFLQFTDTQYF	TGTGCCAGCAATTTTCTGCAGTTCACAGATACGCAGTATTTT
TRBV28	-	-	TRBJ1-5	CASSLVQDNQPQHF	TGTGCCAGCAGTTTGGTACAAGATAATCAGCCCCAGCATTTT
TRBV28	-	-	TRBJ1-6	CASSNARGNSPLHF	TGTGCCAGCAGCAACGCCAGGGGCAATTCACCCCTCCACTTT
TRBV6-5	-	-	TRBJ2-7	CASQRSSYEQYF	TGTGCCAGCCAGAGGAGCTCCTACGAGCAGTACTTC
TRBV28	-	-	TRBJ1-2	CASSLTWTAYGYTF	TGTGCCAGCAGTTTAACTTGGACAGCCTATGGCTACACCTTC
TRBV2	-	-	TRBJ2-3	CATSNARTPTDTQYF	TGTGCCACCTCCAATGCGAGAACCCCCACAGATACGCAGTATTTT
TRBV5-1	-	-	TRBJ2-7	CASSELNRAEQYF	TGCGCCAGCAGCGAACTAAACAGGGCCGAGCAGTACTTC
TRBV2	-	once	TRBJ1-1	CASSEGRWEAFF	TGTGCCAGCAGTGAAGGGAGGTGGGAAGCTTTCTTT
TRBV5-1	TRBD1	-	TRBJ1-2	CASSETGADYGYTF	TGCGCCAGCAGCGAGACAGGGGCGGACTATGGCTACACCTTC
TRBV13	-	-	TRBJ2-1	CASTLKAGRTFNEQFF	TGTGCCAGCACCCTAAAGGCGGGCAGGACCTTCAATGAGCAGTTCTTC
TRBV7-2	TRBD1	once	TRBJ1-4	CASSSDRGDEKLFF	TGTGCCAGCAGCTCGGACAGGGGGGATGAAAAACTGTTTTTT
TRBV7-9	TRBD1	-	TRBJ1-5	CASSSGGSGQGFTQHF	TGTGCCAGCAGCTCTGGCGGTTCGGGACAGGGATTCACCCAGCATTTT
TRBV3-1/TRBV3-2	TRBD2	-	TRBJ2-2	CASSQGTSGRPDNTGELFF	TGTGCCAGCAGCCAGGGGACTAGCGGGAGGCCCGACAACACCGGGGAGCTGTTTTTT
TRBV6-2/TRBV6-3	TRBD1	few	TRBJ2-7	CASSGTGFYEQYF	TGTGCCAGCAGTGGGACAGGGTTCTACGAGCAGTACTTC
TRBV4-1	-	-	TRBJ2-7	CASSQGRAGYEQYF	TGCGCCAGCAGCCAAGGGCGGGCCGGCTACGAGCAGTACTTC
TRBV27	TRBD1	-	TRBJ1-5	CASKRTGTPNQPQHF	TGTGCCAGCAAAAGGACAGGAACACCTAATCAGCCCCAGCATTTT
TRBV18	-	-	TRBJ2-2	CASSPIRTAGNTGELFF	TGTGCCAGCTCACCAATTCGTACAGCGGGGAACACCGGGGAGCTGTTTTTT
TRBV6-2/TRBV6-3	-	-	TRBJ2-1	CASSSSFQSSYNEQFF	TGTGCCAGCAGTTCTAGCTTCCAGAGCTCCTACAATGAGCAGTTCTTC
TRBV7-2	-	-	TRBJ2-7	CASSLSPGVTYEQYF	TGTGCCAGCAGCCTAAGTCCAGGGGTTACCTACGAGCAGTACTTC
TRBV7-9	-	once	TRBJ1-4	CASSPLERVAEKLFF	TGTGCCAGCAGCCCCCTGGAGAGGGTGGCCGAAAAACTGTTTTTT